These T cell receptor beta chains were read from a single sample in a study of CD8+ T cells in alopecia areata. Measured with immunoSEQ multiplex PCR; TCRdb has only the in-frame clones, and not every one. The sample carries approximately 160,000 clones, less than 70% recorded once. The sample here was CD4+ T cells sorted from blood, taken at week 24, from a patient treated with tofacitinib. Receptors were obtained from a human donor with alopecia areata. Each CDR3 is given with its conserved first and last residue. The order of the fields is CDR3 length, D gene, J gene, clone size, V gene, CDR3 protein, CDR3 DNA. A D gene is named only where the DNA matches it firmly. Clone size is stated in some rows and not others, as once, few, many or a class when expanded.

CDR3 length: 14
D gene: TRBD1
J gene: TRBJ2-7
clone size: -
V gene: TRBV5-1
CDR3 protein: CASSLTGTAYEQYF
CDR3 DNA: TGCGCCAGCAGCCTTACCGGGACAGCCTACGAGCAGTACTTC

CDR3 length: 13
D gene: -
J gene: TRBJ1-2
clone size: -
V gene: TRBV30
CDR3 protein: CAWSGGVGKGYTF
CDR3 DNA: TGTGCCTGGAGTGGCGGAGTCGGGAAGGGCTACACCTTC

CDR3 length: 12
D gene: -
J gene: TRBJ2-1
clone size: few
V gene: TRBV29-1
CDR3 protein: CSVGVPRDEQFF
CDR3 DNA: TGCAGCGTGGGGGTCCCAAGGGATGAGCAGTTCTTC

CDR3 length: 11
D gene: -
J gene: TRBJ2-1
clone size: -
V gene: TRBV18
CDR3 protein: CASSVDNEQFF
CDR3 DNA: TGTGCCAGCTCGGTTGACAATGAGCAGTTCTTC

CDR3 length: 18
D gene: TRBD2
J gene: TRBJ2-3
clone size: -
V gene: TRBV4-2
CDR3 protein: CASSQNPGTSGHTDTQYF
CDR3 DNA: TGTGCCAGCAGCCAAAACCCAGGGACTAGCGGACACACAGATACGCAGTATTTT

CDR3 length: 13
D gene: -
J gene: TRBJ2-1
clone size: -
V gene: TRBV27
CDR3 protein: CASGGGTYNEQFF
CDR3 DNA: TGTGCCAGCGGGGGAGGTACCTACAATGAGCAGTTCTTC

CDR3 length: 15
D gene: -
J gene: TRBJ1-5
clone size: -
V gene: TRBV15
CDR3 protein: CATSPDTDRRQPQHF
CDR3 DNA: TGTGCCACCAGTCCGGATACCGACAGGCGTCAGCCCCAGCATTTT

CDR3 length: 14
D gene: -
J gene: TRBJ1-1
clone size: -
V gene: TRBV6-6
CDR3 protein: CASSTVQMNTEAFF
CDR3 DNA: TGTGCCAGCAGTACCGTACAGATGAACACTGAAGCTTTCTTT

CDR3 length: 15
D gene: -
J gene: TRBJ2-7
clone size: -
V gene: TRBV4-1
CDR3 protein: CASRMTASALYEQYF
CDR3 DNA: TGCGCCAGCCGGATGACAGCGAGCGCCCTATACGAGCAGTACTTC

CDR3 length: 13
D gene: -
J gene: TRBJ1-1
clone size: many
V gene: TRBV7-2
CDR3 protein: CASSVTRQVSAFF
CDR3 DNA: TGTGCCAGCAGCGTAACTAGACAGGTGTCTGCTTTCTTT

CDR3 length: 15
D gene: TRBD2
J gene: TRBJ2-3
clone size: -
V gene: TRBV29-1
CDR3 protein: CSAPGLAGGIPSQYF
CDR3 DNA: TGCAGCGCCCCGGGACTAGCGGGGGGGATCCCCTCGCAGTATTTT

CDR3 length: 13
D gene: -
J gene: TRBJ1-4
clone size: -
V gene: TRBV29-1
CDR3 protein: CSVGGTTNEKLFF
CDR3 DNA: TGCAGCGTTGGTGGAACAACTAATGAAAAACTGTTTTTT

CDR3 length: 14
D gene: -
J gene: TRBJ1-5
clone size: -
V gene: TRBV6-1
CDR3 protein: CAAGRAYRNQPQHF
CDR3 DNA: TGTGCCGCCGGGAGGGCTTACAGGAATCAGCCCCAGCATTTT

CDR3 length: 14
D gene: -
J gene: TRBJ1-2
clone size: -
V gene: TRBV6-5
CDR3 protein: CASTWSRDGDGYTF
CDR3 DNA: TGTGCCAGCACCTGGTCGAGGGACGGTGATGGCTACACCTTC

CDR3 length: 10
D gene: -
J gene: TRBJ2-1
clone size: -
V gene: TRBV29-1
CDR3 protein: CSGGGGEQFF
CDR3 DNA: TGCAGCGGTGGAGGTGGTGAGCAGTTCTTC

CDR3 length: 17
D gene: -
J gene: TRBJ1-2
clone size: -
V gene: TRBV4-2
CDR3 protein: CASSQGSGVGDFYGYTF
CDR3 DNA: TGTGCCAGCAGCCAGGGCAGCGGGGTTGGCGACTTCTATGGCTACACCTTC

CDR3 length: 16
D gene: -
J gene: TRBJ2-2
clone size: -
V gene: TRBV6-5
CDR3 protein: CASSYQRTTNTGELFF
CDR3 DNA: TGTGCCAGCAGTTACCAACGGACGACGAACACCGGGGAGCTGTTTTTT

CDR3 length: 15
D gene: -
J gene: TRBJ2-7
clone size: few
V gene: TRBV5-6
CDR3 protein: CASSPDWGGLNEQYF
CDR3 DNA: TGTGCCAGCAGCCCCGATTGGGGTGGGTTAAACGAGCAGTACTTC

CDR3 length: 13
D gene: TRBD1
J gene: TRBJ1-2
clone size: -
V gene: TRBV5-1
CDR3 protein: CASSPRGALSYTF
CDR3 DNA: TGCGCCAGCAGCCCCAGGGGGGCTTTGAGCTACACCTTC

CDR3 length: 15
D gene: TRBD1
J gene: TRBJ1-6
clone size: -
V gene: TRBV4-1
CDR3 protein: CASSQAQGARSPLHF
CDR3 DNA: TGCGCCAGCAGCCAAGCACAGGGGGCAAGGTCACCCCTCCACTTT

CDR3 length: 15
D gene: -
J gene: TRBJ1-5
clone size: -
V gene: TRBV5-6
CDR3 protein: CASSLERGGDQPQHF
CDR3 DNA: TGTGCCAGCAGCCTAGAAAGGGGAGGGGATCAGCCCCAGCATTTT

CDR3 length: 20
D gene: TRBD2
J gene: TRBJ2-2
clone size: few
V gene: TRBV7-3
CDR3 protein: CASSPSPGLAGEPNTGELFF
CDR3 DNA: TGTGCCAGCAGCCCGAGCCCGGGACTAGCGGGGGAGCCGAACACCGGGGAGCTGTTTTTT

CDR3 length: 14
D gene: -
J gene: TRBJ1-1
clone size: -
V gene: TRBV2
CDR3 protein: CASRSLQPNTEAFF
CDR3 DNA: TGTGCCAGCCGATCCTTGCAGCCGAACACTGAAGCTTTCTTT

CDR3 length: 13
D gene: -
J gene: TRBJ1-1
clone size: few
V gene: TRBV6-5
CDR3 protein: CASSYFRDTEAFF
CDR3 DNA: TGTGCCAGCAGTTACTTCAGGGACACTGAAGCTTTCTTT

CDR3 length: 12
D gene: TRBD1
J gene: TRBJ2-7
clone size: once
V gene: TRBV30
CDR3 protein: CASGQGVYEQYF
CDR3 DNA: TGTGCCTCTGGACAGGGGGTCTACGAGCAGTACTTC

CDR3 length: 16
D gene: -
J gene: TRBJ2-3
clone size: -
V gene: TRBV5-6
CDR3 protein: CASSVRDTGKADTQYF
CDR3 DNA: TGTGCCAGCAGCGTCCGGGACACCGGTAAAGCAGATACGCAGTATTTT

CDR3 length: 14
D gene: TRBD1
J gene: TRBJ2-5
clone size: few
V gene: TRBV29-1
CDR3 protein: CSVGPGQGRETQYF
CDR3 DNA: TGCAGCGTTGGCCCGGGACAGGGGAGAGAGACCCAGTACTTC

CDR3 length: 13
D gene: -
J gene: TRBJ1-5
clone size: -
V gene: TRBV30
CDR3 protein: CAWSVREHQPQHF
CDR3 DNA: TGTGCCTGGAGTGTACGGGAGCATCAGCCCCAGCATTTT

CDR3 length: 15
D gene: TRBD1
J gene: TRBJ2-3
clone size: few
V gene: TRBV4-2
CDR3 protein: CATSTGEQLTDTQYF
CDR3 DNA: TGTGCCACATCCACAGGGGAACAGTTGACAGATACGCAGTATTTT

CDR3 length: 16
D gene: TRBD1
J gene: TRBJ1-4
clone size: -
V gene: TRBV25-1
CDR3 protein: CASNSGTGGTGEKLFF
CDR3 DNA: TGTGCCAGCAACTCTGGGACAGGGGGCACGGGTGAAAAACTGTTTTTT

CDR3 length: 13
D gene: -
J gene: TRBJ2-3
clone size: -
V gene: TRBV7-3
CDR3 protein: CASSSFTTDTQYF
CDR3 DNA: TGTGCCAGCAGCTCATTCACCACAGATACGCAGTATTTT

CDR3 length: 14
D gene: -
J gene: TRBJ1-2
clone size: few
V gene: TRBV27
CDR3 protein: CASSLKQGTYGYTF
CDR3 DNA: TGTGCCAGCAGTCTCAAGCAGGGGACCTATGGCTACACCTTC

CDR3 length: 14
D gene: TRBD1
J gene: TRBJ1-1
clone size: -
V gene: TRBV10-3
CDR3 protein: CAISWTGANTEAFF
CDR3 DNA: TGTGCCATCAGTTGGACAGGGGCGAACACTGAAGCTTTCTTT

CDR3 length: 13
D gene: -
J gene: TRBJ2-1
clone size: -
V gene: TRBV7-8
CDR3 protein: CASCPRPYNEQFF
CDR3 DNA: TGTGCCAGTTGCCCCAGGCCCTACAATGAGCAGTTCTTC

CDR3 length: 14
D gene: -
J gene: TRBJ1-1
clone size: -
V gene: TRBV7-3
CDR3 protein: CASSFSEESTEAFF
CDR3 DNA: TGTGCCAGCAGCTTTAGCGAGGAAAGCACTGAAGCTTTCTTT

CDR3 length: 16
D gene: TRBD1
J gene: TRBJ1-6
clone size: few
V gene: TRBV5-6
CDR3 protein: CASSMTGWEYNSPLHF
CDR3 DNA: TGTGCCAGCAGCATGACAGGGTGGGAATATAATTCACCCCTCCACTTT

CDR3 length: 14
D gene: -
J gene: TRBJ2-4
clone size: -
V gene: TRBV19
CDR3 protein: CASSPTGSKNIQYF
CDR3 DNA: TGTGCCAGTAGCCCCACAGGGAGCAAAAACATTCAGTACTTC

CDR3 length: 14
D gene: TRBD1
J gene: TRBJ1-2
clone size: few
V gene: TRBV27
CDR3 protein: CASRLRTGGYGYTF
CDR3 DNA: TGTGCCAGCAGATTGAGGACAGGGGGCTATGGCTACACCTTC

CDR3 length: 14
D gene: TRBD1
J gene: TRBJ2-2
clone size: few
V gene: TRBV29-1
CDR3 protein: CSVEKTGVAGELFF
CDR3 DNA: TGCAGCGTTGAAAAGACAGGGGTGGCCGGGGAGCTGTTTTTT

CDR3 length: 12
D gene: TRBD1
J gene: TRBJ1-4
clone size: -
V gene: TRBV2
CDR3 protein: CASSARGEKLFF
CDR3 DNA: TGTGCCAGCAGCGCCAGGGGGGAAAAACTGTTTTTT

CDR3 length: 14
D gene: TRBD2
J gene: TRBJ2-5
clone size: -
V gene: TRBV19
CDR3 protein: CASGTSGGKETQYF
CDR3 DNA: TGTGCCAGCGGGACTAGCGGGGGAAAGGAGACCCAGTACTTC